This T cell receptor (beta chain) came from a study of blood T cell repertoires in COVID-19. In the original workflow: Scientists estimated how many nucleated cells there were by amplifying reference gene primers. Measured with immunoSEQ multiplex PCR; TCRdb has only the in-frame clones, and not every one. From that table come the V and J calls and clone size; the DNA was used to work out D and trimming. Among about 400,000 clones, approximately 86% were seen once, and the ten largest hold approximately 2%. The CDR3 extends over 13 amino acids. Between the trimmed V and J ends, which lost 6 bases and 0 bases, there was a span of 6 bases. Germline V gives CDR1 ENHRY, CDR2 SYGVKD.

The receptor's source is a woman aged 35 to 49 with acute COVID-19. The sample was PBMCs or T cells enriched from blood (not recorded which). J is TRBJ1-3 and V is TRBV10-3; D remains unclear. CDR3 bases: TGTGCCATCAGACAGTTCTCTGGAAACACCATATATTTT. Translated, it gives CAIRQFSGNTIYF.